The 27 T cell receptor beta chains given below trace back to one sample, sequenced in a study of patients and donors after allogeneic stem cell transplantation. In TCRdb, the RT-PCR reads were re-called with MiXCR into one record per CDR3 protein. This sample has hundreds of thousands of distinct CDR3 sequences, with 35% to 45% found just once. Sequences were obtained from blood, either unsorted or a sorted T cell fraction (not recorded which). These receptors originate from a human donor who was either an allogeneic HSCT recipient or a stem cell or donor lymphocyte infusion donor (not recorded which). It is not recorded whose cells these are; they may come from a transplant donor.

The chain uses TRBV7-9 and TRBJ1-5; no reliable D call. Looked up from germline, CDR1 is SEHNR and CDR2 is FQNEAQ (reference sequence). The ends were cut back, 5 bases at V and 2 bases at J, with 10 bases in the middle. The CDR3 has 14 residues. The CDR3 region has the DNA TGTGCCAGCAGCCCCAACTGGGGCAATCAGCCCCAGCATTTT. It is translated as CASSPNWGNQPQHF.

This clonotype was found a few times. J is TRBJ1-6 and V is TRBV13; D gene unclear. The CDR3 length is 16 residues. CDR1 is PRHDT and CDR2 is FYEKMQ in the germline V gene (reference sequence). V lost 1 base to trimming and J lost 6 bases, with 13 bases between them. The CDR3 nucleotides are TGTGCCAGCAGCTTAGCCCCCCGTCTTTCTAATTCACCCCTCCACTTT. Protein product: CASSLAPRLSNSPLHF.

This clonotype was counted only a few times. The chain combines TRBV25-1 with TRBJ1-1; D is unclear. Germline CDR1 MGHDK, CDR2 SYGVNS. This CDR3 comprises 13 residues. V shed 7 bases and J shed 3 bases, with 12 bases lying between them. CDR3 region: CASTDRWDTEAFF. For the CDR3, the DNA is TGTGCCAGCACGGATCGGTGGGACACTGAAGCTTTCTTT.

This clonotype showed up just a few times. The chain uses TRBV5-1 and TRBJ1-5; D uncertain. The CDR3 contains 15 residues. Germline CDR1 and CDR2: SGHRS and YFSETQ. The V end was cut by 2 bases, the J end by 0 bases, with 9 bases between. In DNA form, the CDR3 reads TGCGCCAGCAGCTTTCCGGATTATAGCAATCAGCCCCAGCATTTT. Protein: CASSFPDYSNQPQHF.

J is TRBJ1-5 and V is TRBV30; no firm D call. The CDR3 contains 15 residues. Trimming took 0 bases from V and 6 from J, leaving 15 bases between them. Germline CDR1 reads GTSNPN; CDR2 reads SVGIG (reference sequence). Written as DNA, the CDR3 is TGTGCCTGGAGTGTAATGGTAGGGCCTGGTCAGCCCCAGCATTTT. Translation: CAWSVMVGPGQPQHF.

This clonotype was seen more than once but under ten times. This chain joins TRBV20-1 and TRBJ1-5; D not certain. Germline CDR1 is DFQATT and CDR2 is SNEGSKA (reference sequence). V was trimmed by 3 bases and J by 2 bases, leaving 11 bases between them. The CDR3 covers 14 residues. CDR3 region: CSARDDVGNQPQHF. The CDR3 DNA reads as TGCAGTGCTAGGGATGACGTCGGCAATCAGCCCCAGCATTTT.

CDR3 sequence: CAISEPGLLETQYF. The CDR3 DNA follows: TGTGCCATCAGTGAGCCCGGGTTATTGGAGACCCAGTACTTC. The chain combines TRBV10-3 with TRBJ2-5; D remains ambiguous. Germline V gene lookup returns CDR1 ENHRY and CDR2 SYGVKD. This CDR3 spans 14 amino acids. The V end was cut by 2 bases, the J end by 5 bases, with 12 bases between.

This clonotype was observed a handful of times. The J gene is TRBJ1-2, the V gene TRBV15, with D unresolved. Germline loops: CDR1 LNHNV, CDR2 YYDKDF (reference sequence). The CDR3 extends over 16 amino acids. The V end lost 2 bases, the J end lost 4 bases, and 17 bases lay between the germline ends. This CDR3 reads CATSRSLALVAYGYTF. The CDR3 DNA reads as TGTGCCACCAGCAGATCCTTGGCCTTGGTGGCCTATGGCTACACCTTC.

This CDR3 is CASSSIRGAGELFF. As DNA, the CDR3 is TGTGCCAGCAGTTCCATCCGGGGGGCCGGGGAGCTGTTTTTT. The chain employs TRBV27 and TRBJ2-2; 7 bases agree with TRBD2. Germline V lookup: CDR1 MNHEY, CDR2 SMNVEV (reference sequence). Trimming cost V 4 bases and J 6 bases; bases outside gene matches: 5. The CDR3 totals 14 residues.

The CDR3 spells CASSDGGGVSNQPQHF. The CDR3 region has the DNA TGTGCCAGCAGTGACGGAGGGGGGGTTAGCAATCAGCCCCAGCATTTT. This chain links TRBV12-3 or TRBV12-4 with TRBJ1-5, with TRBD1 as a possible D gene (6 bases). Trimming cost V 5 bases and J 0 bases, with 14 bases left between them. The CDR3 is made up of 16 amino acids.

CDR3 loop: CASSLLSRPDTQYF. The CDR3 DNA is TGTGCCAGCAGCTTGTTGTCTAGGCCAGATACGCAGTATTTT. The chain is built from TRBV5-5 and TRBJ2-3; no definite D call. This CDR3 has 14 amino acids. Germline lookup yields CDR1 SGHKS and CDR2 YYEKEE (reference sequence). The ends were cut back, 1 base at V and 4 bases at J, with 10 bases in the middle. The whole variable domain, filled in from reference TRBV5-5 and TRBJ2-3, reads DAGVTQSPTHLIKTRGQQVTLRCSPISGHKSVSWYQQVLGQGPQFIFQYYEKEERGRGNFPDRFSARQFPNYSSELNVNALLLGDSALYLCASSLLSRPDTQYFGPGTRLTVL.

This rearrangement joins TRBV12-3 or TRBV12-4 to TRBJ1-5; 9 bases map to TRBD1. CDR3 length: 16 residues. J lost 1 base, V lost 4 bases, and 5 bases had no gene match. Here the CDR3 reads CASSWETGGSNQPQHF. The CDR3 region has the DNA TGTGCCAGCAGTTGGGAGACAGGGGGAAGCAATCAGCCCCAGCATTTT.

The chain has TRBV4-2 and TRBJ2-7; D is uncertain. CDR3 size: 15 residues. V was cut by 0 bases and J by 0 bases, with 9 bases left in between. Germline assignment: CDR1 LGHNA and CDR2 YNFKEQ. The CDR3 DNA sequence: TGTGCCAGCAGCCAAGAGTTTCGATTCTCCTACGAGCAGTACTTC. This codes for CASSQEFRFSYEQYF.

This chain links TRBV7-9 with TRBJ1-2; a possible D gene is TRBD1 (5 bases). CDR1 and CDR2 (germline): SEHNR, FQNEAQ (reference sequence). Trimming took off 3 bases at V and 3 bases at J, with 11 bases between the two ends. This CDR3 region has 14 residues. In DNA, the CDR3 is TGTGCCAGCAGCTTCAAAACAGGATACTATGGCTACACCTTC. Its protein is CASSFKTGYYGYTF.

This clonotype has a handful of counts. V gene TRBV12-3 or TRBV12-4 combines with J gene TRBJ1-2; 8 bases fit TRBD1. V shed 4 bases, J shed 5 bases, and the junction held 9 bases outside the gene matches. The CDR3 covers 15 residues. The CDR3 protein is CASSYRTGRRYGYTF. CDR3 nucleotide sequence: TGTGCCAGCAGTTACAGGACAGGGAGGAGGTATGGCTACACCTTC.

The rearrangement joins TRBV7-2 to TRBJ2-3; tentatively, D is TRBD1 or TRBD2 (5 bases each). V was pared by 1 base and J by 11 bases, with 10 bases between. Germline V gives CDR1 SGHTA, CDR2 FQGNSA. The CDR3 totals 12 residues. CDR3: CASSLEAGRQYF. CDR3 bases: TGTGCCAGCAGCTTAGAGGCAGGGAGGCAGTATTTT.

CDR3 nucleotide sequence: TGTGCCAGCAGCTCCCAAGATCAGCCCCAGCATTTT. Amino acid sequence: CASSSQDQPQHF. J is TRBJ1-5 and V is TRBV5-6; D uncertain. This CDR3 has 12 amino acids. The V and J ends lost 3 bases and 5 bases respectively, with 6 bases between them. Germline V gene sequence: CDR1 SGHDT, CDR2 YYEEEE.

The table lists this clonotype with many counts. The chain carries TRBV20-1 and TRBJ2-1; 9 nucleotides match TRBD1. Germline V gives CDR1 DFQATT, CDR2 SNEGSKA (reference sequence). The CDR3 has 16 residues. The junction had 11 bases not matched to a gene; V was cut back by 3 bases and J by 5 bases. The DNA of the CDR3 is TGCAGTGCTAGGGCCCTCCGGGACAGGGTCCACAATGAGCAGTTCTTC. Protein: CSARALRDRVHNEQFF.

The chain combines TRBV6-1 with TRBJ1-1, with 8 bases that match TRBD1. V lost 2 bases and J lost 2; bases outside the gene matches: 1. CDR3 length: 14 residues. Germline CDR1 is MNHNS and CDR2 is SASEGT. In DNA form, the CDR3 reads TGTGCCAGCAGTGAACAGGGGGCAAACACTGAAGCTTTCTTT. Protein: CASSEQGANTEAFF.

The V and J genes are TRBV9 and TRBJ2-3; D uncertain. The CDR3 spans 14 residues. Between the trimmed V and J ends, which lost 4 bases and 2 bases, there was a span of 11 bases. Germline V gene sequence: CDR1 SGDLS, CDR2 YYNGEE. CDR3 DNA: TGTGCCAGCAGCCCCCGACTGAACACAGATACGCAGTATTTT. As protein: CASSPRLNTDTQYF.

The chain uses TRBV28 and TRBJ1-4; D ambiguous. This CDR3 comprises 14 residues. Trimming cost V 3 bases and J 4 bases, with 9 bases left between them. CDR1 is MDHEN and CDR2 is SYDVKM in the germline V gene. In DNA form, the CDR3 reads TGTGCCAGCAGTTTTATGGCAGTTAATGAAAAACTGTTTTTT. Its translation is CASSFMAVNEKLFF.

J is TRBJ1-6 and V is TRBV6-5; D gene ambiguous. The CDR3 sequence is 14 residues long. The V end was cut by 0 bases, the J end by 7 bases, with 7 bases between. Germline loops: CDR1 MNHEY, CDR2 SVGAGI. This chain's CDR3 is CASSYSGANSPLHF. CDR3 nucleotide sequence: TGTGCCAGCAGTTACTCCGGCGCCAATTCACCCCTCCACTTT.

The J gene is TRBJ2-1, the V gene TRBV7-9; 8 bases line up with TRBD1. Per the germline V gene, CDR1 is SEHNR and CDR2 is FQNEAQ (reference sequence). The V and J ends lost 9 bases and 10 bases, in that order; junction bases with no gene match: 8. The CDR3 has 12 amino acids. The CDR3 nucleotides are TGTGCCAGTCCGAGACAGGGGAACGAGCAGTTCTTC. This gives the protein CASPRQGNEQFF.

V usage is TRBV4-2 and J usage is TRBJ1-2; tentatively, D is TRBD1 (5 bases). The CDR3 contains 15 residues. V was trimmed by 0 bases and J by 2 bases, leaving 10 bases between them. Germline values: CDR1 LGHNA, CDR2 YNFKEQ. The CDR3 is CASSQDLGGNYGYTF. For the CDR3, the DNA is TGTGCCAGCAGCCAAGATCTTGGGGGAAACTATGGCTACACCTTC.

This chain joins TRBV5-1 and TRBJ2-7; no clear D gene. CDR3 length: 15 amino acids. Germline values: CDR1 SGHRS, CDR2 YFSETQ. The V end lost 4 bases, the J end lost 2 bases, and 16 bases lay between the germline ends. The CDR3 spells CASSPDGPRTYEQYF. CDR3 DNA: TGCGCCAGCAGCCCCGATGGACCGCGTACCTACGAGCAGTACTTC.

The chain is built from TRBV10-2 and TRBJ2-2; D ambiguous. Between the trimmed V and J ends, which lost 3 bases and 6 bases, there was a span of 11 bases. The CDR3 is made up of 14 amino acids. The germline V gene encodes CDR1 WSHSY and CDR2 SAAADI. This chain's CDR3 is CASSEFKVAGELFF. Here the CDR3 DNA reads TGCGCCAGCAGTGAATTTAAGGTCGCCGGGGAGCTGTTTTTT.

The table lists this clonotype with a few counts. The chain is built from TRBV7-8 and TRBJ1-6; TRBD1 matches at 7 bases. Germline lookup yields CDR1 SGHVS and CDR2 FQNEAQ. V lost 8 bases, J lost 7 bases, and 11 bases stayed unmatched. There are 15 residues in the CDR3. The CDR3 protein is CASAPSARGNSPLHF. The CDR3 nucleotides are TGTGCCAGCGCCCCATCCGCCAGGGGGAATTCACCCCTCCACTTT. The whole variable domain, remainder taken from reference TRBV7-8 and TRBJ1-6, is GAGVSQSPRYKVAKRGQDVALRCDPISGHVSLFWYQQALGQGPEFLTYFQNEAQLDKSGLPSDRFFAERPEGSVSTLKIQRTQQEDSAVYLCASAPSARGNSPLHFGNGTRLTVT.